This is a list of T cell receptor beta chains from one sample in a study of a mutant IDH1 vaccine in newly diagnosed glioma. These receptors' targets are unknown. The assay was immunoSEQ multiplex PCR, and TCRdb's table has in-frame clones only and misses some. The sample holds under 60,000 clones, 70% to 80% seen once. Source: PBMCs, taken from a glioma patient whose treatment included an IDH1 peptide vaccine. The receptors were sampled from a man in his forties with glioma. Both conserved end residues are trimmed from each CDR3.

ASSPTDEQF	TRBJ2-1	TRBV18
ASSWRDEQF	TRBJ2-1	TRBV5-1
ASSHRGRSTFYGYT	TRBJ1-2	TRBV14
ASSSPPGRMNTEAF	TRBJ1-1	TRBV11-3
ASTPPGGLNVYGYT	TRBJ1-2	TRBV7-2
ASSIAPSGRHRNTQY	TRBJ2-3	TRBV19
ASSYDYSLNTEAF	TRBJ1-1	TRBV6-5
ASSLALGLTYNEQF	TRBJ2-1	TRBV7-2
ASSLGGAAQETQY	TRBJ2-5	TRBV7-2
ASSFRGGNQPQH	TRBJ1-5	TRBV27
ASSLATAETQY	TRBJ2-5	TRBV7-8
ASSVSVQGTEAF	TRBJ1-1	TRBV9
ASSVEAVREDRGELF	TRBJ2-2	TRBV9
ASSIGTKLNIQY	TRBJ2-4	TRBV19
ASSLFSGDPLVNEQF	TRBJ2-1	TRBV5-8
ASSYFTEAF	TRBJ1-1	TRBV6-5
ASRTGGGPNTEAF	TRBJ1-1	TRBV19
ASSLDRGSGSPLH	TRBJ1-6	TRBV7-2
ASREDRYNEQF	TRBJ2-1	TRBV10-1
ASADGSSIVNTEAF	TRBJ1-1	TRBV5-1
AGSTGDAQPQH	TRBJ1-5	TRBV2
ASSLAGTGNSPLH	TRBJ1-6	TRBV13
ASSRPTGNNEQF	TRBJ2-1	TRBV14
ASSFGSGNTIY	TRBJ1-3	TRBV7-9
ASSDYGGTHIQY	TRBJ2-4	TRBV2
ASSLVVSTTNEKLF	TRBJ1-4	TRBV7-9
ASSIQSYGYT	TRBJ1-2	TRBV28
ASSLGGTVQNTEAF	TRBJ1-1	TRBV7-2
ASRGLGADTQY	TRBJ2-3	TRBV5-1
ASSLGHRENIQY	TRBJ2-4	TRBV7-8
ASSPTGVNYGYT	TRBJ1-2	TRBV7-8
ASSADGNTEAF	TRBJ1-1	TRBV6-4
SVGGTQPEQY	TRBJ2-7	TRBV29-1
AISPRGLEAF	TRBJ1-1	TRBV10-3
ASSLGTSGGNEQF	TRBJ2-1	TRBV11-2
ASSRGGQYQETQY	TRBJ2-5	TRBV5-8
ASRPGPTSTDTQY	TRBJ2-3	TRBV19
ASGASSNQPQH	TRBJ1-5	TRBV2
ASRRTGNQPQH	TRBJ1-5	TRBV10-2
ASSLNPETQY	TRBJ2-5	TRBV5-6
SVTRTGGADGYT	TRBJ1-2	TRBV29-1
ASAFPSRRGGMNTEAF	TRBJ1-1	TRBV7-9
ASSPLLEHRLF	TRBJ1-4	TRBV4-3
AISENPGLAGVSDEQF	TRBJ2-1	TRBV10-3
ASSSASGATYEQY	TRBJ2-7	TRBV6-5
ASSQLSFYGYT	TRBJ1-2	TRBV14
ASSSRQGPYEQY	TRBJ2-7	TRBV5-1
ASSPTSYEQY	TRBJ2-7	TRBV18
ASGTQTGFTEAF	TRBJ1-1	TRBV28